This TCR beta chain derives from a study of PD-1 blockade in mismatch repair-deficient tumors. Overall study: Enrolled about 2012-2016, patients had progressing, pretreated mismatch repair-deficient cancers of over nine types.

In its sample, this clone was seen once. The TCR-sequenced patients were a few responders to pembrolizumab. Assay: immunoSEQ multiplex PCR; the TCRdb copy retains only in-frame clones and omits some. The table shows about 63,000 clones, with more than 70% occurring only once. The V segment lost 7 bases and the J segment 6 bases; nucleotides outside the gene matches: 5. CDR3 size: 13 residues. Germline values: CDR1 SQVTM, CDR2 ANQGSEA. The TCR originated in an adult with mismatch repair-deficient cancer. This chain uses TRBV29-1 with TRBJ2-1; TRBD1 aligns across 11 bases. Source: peripheral blood, taken 52 weeks after starting pembrolizumab. CDR3 sequence reads: CSATGTGGNEQFF. CDR3 sequence (DNA): TGCAGCGCAACCGGGACAGGGGGCAATGAGCAGTTCTTC.